These 21 T cell receptor beta chains share one sample of origin, sequenced in a study of blood T cell repertoires in COVID-19. Assay used: immunoSEQ multiplex PCR; TCRdb lists only in-frame clones, some missing. This sample has hundreds of thousands of clones; roughly 90% occur once, and the top ten carry more than 8.5%. The sequencing input was PBMCs or T cells enriched from blood (not recorded which). These receptors all stem from a woman between 18 and 29 years old who had recovered from COVID-19.

This clone was detected only a few times. V gene TRBV7-6 combines with J gene TRBJ1-6; maybe TRBD1 (5 bases). This CDR3 is built from 16 residues. Germline V lookup: CDR1 SGHVS, CDR2 FNYEAQ. V gave up 6 bases and J gave up 8 bases, with 20 bases separating them. The CDR3 here is CASSQNTGWGDSPLHF. DNA of the CDR3: TGTGCCAGCAGTCAAAATACAGGTTGGGGGGATTCACCCCTCCACTTT.

The V call is TRBV27, the J call TRBJ2-7, with no clear D. This CDR3 is 14 amino acids long. Germline V gene lookup returns CDR1 MNHEY and CDR2 SMNVEV (reference sequence). Trimming pared 6 bases from V and 4 bases from J, leaving 16 bases between. CDR3: CASRPLGNRYEQYF. The CDR3, as DNA: TGTGCCAGCAGACCTCTAGGAAACCGATACGAGCAGTACTTC.

The chain joins TRBV9 to TRBJ1-4; D remains unclear. The V gene lost 2 bases and the J gene lost 2 bases, with 10 bases spanning the gap. This CDR3 has 15 amino acids. Germline CDR1 reads SGDLS; CDR2 reads YYNGEE. CDR3 in amino acids: CASSVQATTNEKLFF. CDR3 coding DNA: TGTGCCAGCAGCGTCCAGGCTACGACTAATGAAAAACTGTTTTTT.

This clone was found once. CDR3 protein: CASSDRDRGNEKLFF. In DNA form, the CDR3 reads TGTGCCAGCAGTGACCGGGACAGGGGCAATGAAAAACTGTTTTTT. V is TRBV6-1 and J is TRBJ1-4; TRBD1 matches 10 bases. The ends lost 3 bases at V and 5 bases at J; junction bases unmatched: 3. The CDR3 has 15 amino acids. Looked up from germline, CDR1 is MNHNS and CDR2 is SASEGT.

The chain combines TRBV7-9 with TRBJ2-7; tentatively, D is TRBD1 (6 bases). V was cut by 5 bases and J by 6 bases, with 20 bases left in between. This CDR3 comprises 15 residues. Germline V gene lookup returns CDR1 SEHNR and CDR2 FQNEAQ (reference sequence). The CDR3 loop is CASSPTGPSTREQYF. CDR3 nucleotides: TGTGCCAGCAGCCCGACAGGTCCCAGTACGCGCGAGCAGTACTTC.

The V and J genes are TRBV7-8 and TRBJ2-1, with 9 bases fitting TRBD2. The CDR3 runs 15 residues. The V gene end was trimmed by 5 bases and the J gene end by 6 bases; junction bases not matched to a gene: 8. Germline V gives CDR1 SGHVS, CDR2 FQNEAQ. DNA for the CDR3: TGTGCCAGCAGCCCGCGCGGGAGGGCCATCAATGAGCAGTTCTTC. It encodes CASSPRGRAINEQFF. The entire variable domain, with the rest obtained from reference TRBV7-8 and TRBJ2-1, is as follows: GAGVSQSPRYKVAKRGQDVALRCDPISGHVSLFWYQQALGQGPEFLTYFQNEAQLDKSGLPSDRFFAERPEGSVSTLKIQRTQQEDSAVYLCASSPRGRAINEQFFGPGTRLTVL.

The V and J genes are TRBV6-5 and TRBJ2-1, with 8 bases fitting TRBD2. There are 13 residues in the CDR3. The V gene end was trimmed by 7 bases and the J gene end by 7 bases; junction bases not matched to a gene: 6. CDR1 is MNHEY, CDR2 SVGAGI, per germline. CDR3 DNA: TGTGCCAGCACCACACGGGGGGGAAATGAGCAGTTCTTC. Protein sequence: CASTTRGGNEQFF.

The chain has TRBV6-5 and TRBJ1-2, with TRBD1 as a possible D gene (6 bases). The CDR3 runs to 13 residues. V was trimmed by 6 bases and J by 5 bases, leaving 13 bases between them. Germline V CDR1 and CDR2: MNHEY, SVGAGI. This CDR3 reads CASRRTEQYGYTF. In DNA form, the CDR3 reads TGTGCCAGCAGGAGGACAGAGCAGTATGGCTACACCTTC.

The chain carries TRBV28 and TRBJ1-4; D gene ambiguous. The CDR3 is 14 residues long. Trimming removed 6 bases at V and 4 bases at J, with 12 bases between. CDR1 and CDR2 (germline): MDHEN, SYDVKM. In nucleotides, the CDR3 is TGTGCCAGCAGGGCGGGAGGAGATAATGAAAAACTGTTTTTT. Its protein is CASRAGGDNEKLFF.

The V gene is TRBV19, the J gene TRBJ1-3; D is undetermined. This CDR3 comprises 14 residues. V was pared by 4 bases and J by 0 bases, with 7 bases between. Germline V gene data show CDR1 as LNHDA and CDR2 as SQIVND (reference sequence). This CDR3 reads CASSNSLSGNTIYF. The CDR3 nucleotides read TGTGCCAGTAGTAACAGTCTCTCTGGAAACACCATATATTTT. The whole variable domain, filled in from reference TRBV19 and TRBJ1-3, reads DGGITQSPKYLFRKEGQNVTLSCEQNLNHDAMYWYRQDPGQGLRLIYYSQIVNDFQKGDIAEGYSVSREKKESFPLTVTSAQKNPTAFYLCASSNSLSGNTIYFGEGSWLTVV.

The chain recombines TRBV2 with TRBJ1-6, with TRBD1 matching over 8 bases. V dropped 1 base and J dropped 10; count of bases not matched to a gene: 12. Germline CDR1 and CDR2: SNHLY and FYNNEI. The CDR3 sequence is 17 residues long. The CDR3 DNA reads TGTGCCAGCAGTGAAGTGGTCCAGGGGGCTAAATGGTCACCCCTCCACTTT. Its translation: CASSEVVQGAKWSPLHF.

The chain is built from TRBV3-1 (or the pseudogene TRBV3-2) and TRBJ2-7; 7 bases map to TRBD2. This CDR3 has 15 residues. Germline CDR1 and CDR2: LGHDT and YNNKEL (reference sequence). J was trimmed by 1 base and V by 1 base; bases with no gene match: 4. CDR3: CASSQVPSGSYEQYF. Written as DNA, the CDR3 is TGTGCCAGCAGCCAAGTACCTAGCGGATCCTACGAGCAGTACTTC.

CDR3 residues: CASSFAPDSHYEQYF. The CDR3 region has the DNA TGTGCCAGCAGCTTTGCTCCCGACAGCCACTACGAGCAGTACTTC. The rearrangement links TRBV7-2 to TRBJ2-7; tentatively, D is TRBD1 (5 bases). V was shortened by 3 bases and J by 3 bases, with 15 bases between the two germline ends. The CDR3 runs 15 residues. CDR1 is SGHTA, CDR2 FQGNSA, per germline.

This clone was detected ten times or more. The CDR3 DNA reads TGTGCCAGCAGCTTCCCGCAGGGCAGTGGTTGGCAGACCCAGTACTTC. Its protein is CASSFPQGSGWQTQYF. The chain recombines TRBV7-9 with TRBJ2-5; a weak D match, TRBD1 (5 bases). CDR1 is SEHNR, CDR2 FQNEAQ, per germline (reference sequence). CDR3 length: 16 amino acids. Trimming stripped 3 bases from V and 6 bases from J, with 20 bases between.

The V call is TRBV7-2, the J call TRBJ1-2, with 10 bases fitting TRBD1. Per germline, CDR1 SGHTA and CDR2 FQGNSA. J lost 6 bases, V lost 3 bases, and 7 bases had no gene match. The CDR3 spans 15 residues. The CDR3 sequence: CASSFRRQGADGYTF. The DNA of the CDR3 is TGTGCCAGCAGCTTTCGTAGACAGGGGGCTGATGGCTACACCTTC.

Within the sample, this clone is medium-sized. V gene TRBV7-3 combines with J gene TRBJ2-7; 10 positions agree with TRBD1. V lost 4 bases to trimming and J lost 4 bases; unmatched junction nucleotides: 7. CDR1 and CDR2 (germline): SGHTA, FQGTGA. This CDR3 has 15 amino acids. As DNA, the CDR3 is TGTGCCAGCAGCTCCGGGACAGGGGAGGGGTACGAGCAGTACTTC. This encodes CASSSGTGEGYEQYF.

The rearrangement joins TRBV9 to TRBJ2-3, with unresolved D. Germline V lookup: CDR1 SGDLS, CDR2 YYNGEE. Trimming stripped 5 bases from V and 0 bases from J, with 10 bases between. The CDR3 is made up of 14 amino acids. The CDR3 loop reads CASSRLSSTDTQYF. The CDR3 coding sequence is TGTGCCAGCAGTCGACTCTCTAGCACAGATACGCAGTATTTT. Complete variable domain (other parts from reference TRBV9 and TRBJ2-3): DSGVTQTPKHLITATGQRVTLRCSPRSGDLSVYWYQQSLDQGLQFLIQYYNGEERAKGNILERFSAQQFPDLHSELNLSSLELGDSALYFCASSRLSSTDTQYFGPGTRLTVL.

J is TRBJ2-3 and V is TRBV11-2, with D possibly TRBD2 on 6 matching bases. The CDR3 consists of 14 residues. CDR1 is SGHAT and CDR2 is FQNNGV in the germline V gene. The V and J ends lost 5 bases and 0 bases respectively, with 9 bases between them. The chain's CDR3 is CASSGTQSTDTQYF. The CDR3 DNA is TGTGCCAGCAGCGGGACTCAAAGCACAGATACGCAGTATTTT.

The chain is built from TRBV5-4 and TRBJ2-5, with TRBD1 matching over 10 bases. The V gene end was trimmed by 5 bases and the J gene end by 5 bases; junction bases not matched to a gene: 6. Germline lookup yields CDR1 SGHNT and CDR2 YYREEE (reference sequence). The length of the CDR3 is 14 residues. The CDR3 DNA is TGTGCCAGCAGAGACAGGGGGCGAGTCGAGACCCAGTACTTC. It yields the protein CASRDRGRVETQYF.

The rearrangement joins TRBV7-2 to TRBJ1-1; possible D gene TRBD1, 5 bases. Germline CDR1 and CDR2: SGHTA and FQGNSA. Trimming left V 4 bases short and J 4 bases short, with 16 bases between. The CDR3 length is 15 residues. Here the CDR3 reads CASSSLNSGFTEAFF. The DNA for the CDR3 is TGTGCCAGCAGCTCCTTAAACTCAGGGTTCACTGAAGCTTTCTTT.

V usage is TRBV7-9 and J usage is TRBJ1-3, with TRBD1 matching 7 bases. CDR3 length equals 17 residues. Germline V gene lookup returns CDR1 SEHNR and CDR2 FQNEAQ (reference sequence). V gave up 5 bases and J gave up 2 bases; unmatched junction bases: 12. CDR3 sequence (DNA): TGTGCCAGCAGCACGGACAGGACCATCTTCGCTGGAAACACCATATATTTT. Protein product: CASSTDRTIFAGNTIYF. Looking up the rest from reference TRBV7-9 and TRBJ1-3 gives the full variable domain: DTGVSQNPRHKITKRGQNVTFRCDPISEHNRLYWYRQTLGQGPEFLTYFQNEAQLEKSRLLSDRFSAERPKGSFSTLEIQRTEQGDSAMYLCASSTDRTIFAGNTIYFGEGSWLTVV.